The 24 T cell receptor beta chains below were found in one sample sequenced in a study of response to subunit inactivated influenza vaccine. Each CDR3 protein gets one entry after TCRdb re-called the RT-PCR reads with MiXCR. The sample shows 560,000 or so distinct CDR3 sequences, 6% to 9% of them seen only once. This specimen was PBMCs from blood, taken less than 30 months after vaccination. The receptors shown here come from a man between 50 and 75 years old who received an inactivated influenza vaccine.

The chain links TRBV27 to TRBJ1-5, with a possible D match to TRBD1 (5 bases). CDR1 is MNHEY and CDR2 is SMNVEV in the germline V gene (reference sequence). Trimming removed 3 bases at V and 5 bases at J, with 8 bases between. This CDR3 comprises 13 residues. The CDR3 sequence is CASSLVGHQPQHF. For the CDR3, the DNA is TGTGCCAGCAGTTTGGTGGGACATCAGCCCCAGCATTTT.

At least ten counts were recorded for this clonotype. J is TRBJ2-2 and V is TRBV5-1; D is ambiguous. Trimming took off 3 bases at V and 4 bases at J, with 13 bases between the two ends. This CDR3 is 15 amino acids long. In germline, CDR1 is SGHRS, CDR2 YFSETQ. CDR3 amino acids: CASSSRSGSTGELFF. DNA of the CDR3: TGCGCCAGCAGCTCCCGCTCTGGCTCCACCGGGGAGCTGTTTTTT.

This clonotype was seen at least ten times. The J gene is TRBJ2-5, the V gene TRBV12-3 or TRBV12-4; no clear D. With 4 bases removed from V and 5 bases from J, the gap between germline ends came to 8 bases. The CDR3 covers 12 residues. In DNA form, the CDR3 reads TGTGCCAGCAGTTGGAACGAGGAGACCCAGTACTTC. Encoded protein: CASSWNEETQYF.

The sample holds many counts of this clonotype. The V and J genes are TRBV6-1 and TRBJ2-3; the D call may be TRBD1 or TRBD2 (5 bases each). Deletions cut 6 bases from V and 0 bases from J, with 25 bases between. There are 19 residues in the CDR3. Germline V lookup: CDR1 MNHNS, CDR2 SASEGT. The CDR3 DNA is TGTGCCAGCAGGTCCTTAATGGGGACCTCTTTTTCTAGCACAGATACGCAGTATTTT. Its protein is CASRSLMGTSFSSTDTQYF.

This clonotype turned up a few times. This rearrangement joins TRBV6-1 to TRBJ1-5, with unresolved D. The CDR3 extends over 14 amino acids. V was pared by 0 bases and J by 6 bases, with 9 bases between. Germline loops: CDR1 MNHNS, CDR2 SASEGT. CDR3 residues: CASSEAFIGQPQHF. In DNA, the CDR3 is TGTGCCAGCAGTGAAGCGTTTATTGGTCAGCCCCAGCATTTT.

The CDR3 DNA sequence: TGTGCCACCAGTGATTTGCCGGACAGGTTGGACACCGGGGAGCTGTTTTTT. It is translated as CATSDLPDRLDTGELFF. The rearrangement uses TRBV24-1 and TRBJ2-2; 7 nucleotides align to TRBD1. Germline CDR1 is KGHDR and CDR2 is SFDVKD. V was clipped by 0 bases and J by 3 bases; unmatched bases: 6. The CDR3 totals 17 residues.

At least ten counts were recorded for this clonotype. The gene calls are TRBV7-2 and TRBJ2-7, with TRBD1 as a possible D gene (6 bases). This CDR3 is built from 16 residues. Germline CDR1 reads SGHTA; CDR2 reads FQGNSA. Between the trimmed V and J ends, which lost 1 base and 2 bases, there was a span of 15 bases. DNA for the CDR3: TGTGCCAGCAGCTTAGTTTCCAGGGGACCAACCTACGAGCAGTACTTC. This translates into CASSLVSRGPTYEQYF.

This clonotype was seen more than once but under ten times. V and J are TRBV3-1 and TRBJ1-5; 9 nucleotides align to TRBD1. Trimming removed 6 bases from V and 5 bases from J; junction bases left unmatched: 14. The CDR3 length is 17 residues. The V gene's germline CDR1 is LGHDT and CDR2 YNNKEL (reference sequence). For the CDR3, the DNA is TGTGCCAGCAGTCAATCAGGGGGACAGGGAGGTTATCAGCCCCAGCATTTT. Its protein is CASSQSGGQGGYQPQHF.

This chain links TRBV4-3 with TRBJ1-4, with 7 positions matching TRBD1. There are 16 residues in the CDR3. Trimming at V came to 1 base and at J to 3 bases, leaving 5 bases not matched to a gene. Per the germline V gene, CDR1 is LGHNA and CDR2 is YSLEER. The CDR3 nucleotides are TGCGCCAGCAGCCAAGGGCCGAGGGGGCCTAATGAAAAACTGTTTTTT. It specifies CASSQGPRGPNEKLFF.

This clonotype was seen more than once but under ten times. The chain recombines TRBV20-1 with TRBJ2-7, with TRBD1 as a possible D gene (5 bases). The length of the CDR3 is 15 residues. The germline gives CDR1 DFQATT, CDR2 SNEGSKA (reference sequence). V was shortened by 3 bases and J by 0 bases, with 15 bases between the two germline ends. The CDR3 region has the DNA TGCAGTGCTAGCAGCCGGGTTAGGGGCTCCTACGAGCAGTACTTC. Protein sequence: CSASSRVRGSYEQYF.

In this sample, this clonotype turned up many times. The chain uses TRBV20-1 and TRBJ1-2; 9 bases are shared with TRBD1. The CDR3 runs to 15 residues. V shed 6 bases and J 3 bases; nucleotides not matched to a gene: 11. Germline-derived CDR1 and CDR2 are DFQATT and SNEGSKA (reference sequence). The CDR3 nucleotides are TGCAGTGCCCCTGACTCGGGACAGGGACACTATGGCTACACCTTC. As protein: CSAPDSGQGHYGYTF.

This clonotype was found many times. The rearrangement uses TRBV7-9 and TRBJ2-7; D is ambiguous. The CDR3 is made up of 13 amino acids. Trimming left V 4 bases short and J 0 bases short, with 7 bases between. Per germline, CDR1 SEHNR and CDR2 FQNEAQ (reference sequence). For the CDR3, the DNA is TGTGCCAGCAGCTCCTTGAGCTCCTACGAGCAGTACTTC. Protein product: CASSSLSSYEQYF.

This clonotype was observed at least ten times. The rearrangement uses TRBV12-3 or TRBV12-4 and TRBJ1-1, with 8 positions matching TRBD1. Germline trimming cut 2 bases from V and 8 bases from J; bases unmatched to any gene: 10. The CDR3 is made up of 15 amino acids. The DNA of the CDR3 is TGTGCCAGCAGTTTATCAGGGGGCGGAGAGGCAGAAGCTTTCTTT. It encodes CASSLSGGGEAEAFF.

This clonotype was detected a few times. The chain carries TRBV10-3 and TRBJ1-1, with a tentative D call TRBD1 (5 bases). V dropped 2 bases and J dropped 3 bases, with 10 bases sitting between them. Per germline, CDR1 ENHRY and CDR2 SYGVKD. This CDR3 is 14 amino acids long. CDR3 loop: CAISEGGRHTEAFF. The CDR3 nucleotides read TGTGCCATCAGTGAGGGGGGGAGGCACACTGAAGCTTTCTTT.

V and J are TRBV5-5 and TRBJ2-5; D is unclear. The CDR3 is 12 amino acids. Per germline, CDR1 SGHKS and CDR2 YYEKEE (reference sequence). With 5 bases removed from V and 4 bases from J, the gap between germline ends came to 9 bases. This CDR3 is CASSWMAETQYF. In DNA, the CDR3 is TGTGCCAGCAGTTGGATGGCAGAGACCCAGTACTTC.

The CDR3 region is CASSEEQETQYF. The CDR3 coding sequence is TGTGCCAGCAGTGAAGAACAAGAGACCCAGTACTTC. The chain joins TRBV6-1 to TRBJ2-5; no definite D call. Germline V CDR1 and CDR2: MNHNS, SASEGT. The CDR3 loop spans 12 amino acids. The V and J ends lost 1 base and 2 bases respectively, with 2 bases between them.

This clonotype has at least ten counts. The chain joins TRBV20-1 to TRBJ2-5; D might be TRBD2 (6 bases). The V gene lost 5 bases and the J gene lost 3 bases, with 16 bases spanning the gap. The CDR3 has 14 residues. Germline values: CDR1 DFQATT, CDR2 SNEGSKA (reference sequence). CDR3 DNA sequence: TGCAGTGCTCGCAACTGGAGGGACGAAGAGACCCAGTACTTC. The encoded protein is CSARNWRDEETQYF.

This clonotype was counted a few times. The V and J genes are TRBV5-1 and TRBJ1-1, with unresolved D. Per the germline V gene, CDR1 is SGHRS and CDR2 is YFSETQ. The CDR3 covers 14 residues. Between the trimmed V and J ends, which lost 1 base and 0 bases, there was a span of 7 bases. CDR3 sequence reads: CASSLSSMNTEAFF. As DNA, the CDR3 is TGCGCCAGCAGCTTGAGTTCGATGAACACTGAAGCTTTCTTT.

In this sample, this clonotype turned up many times. V and J are TRBV5-5 and TRBJ1-5; 8 nucleotides align to TRBD1. V lost 2 bases to trimming and J lost 6 bases; unmatched junction nucleotides: 4. Germline V gives CDR1 SGHKS, CDR2 YYEKEE (reference sequence). The CDR3 loop spans 14 amino acids. The CDR3 reads CASSLSGGAQPQHF. The CDR3 region has the DNA TGTGCCAGCAGCTTATCAGGGGGCGCTCAGCCCCAGCATTTT.

The gene calls are TRBV9 and TRBJ1-1; 7 positions match TRBD1. The germline gives CDR1 SGDLS, CDR2 YYNGEE. The CDR3 covers 16 residues. V shed 3 bases and J 0 bases; nucleotides not matched to a gene: 8. CDR3 in DNA: TGTGCCAGCAGCGCCTCTTCGGGACAGTTGAACACTGAAGCTTTCTTT. Protein sequence: CASSASSGQLNTEAFF.

This clonotype came up a few times. The rearrangement uses TRBV7-2 and TRBJ2-3; 12 positions match TRBD2. V was clipped by 5 bases and J by 6 bases; unmatched bases: 6. Germline V gene data show CDR1 as SGHTA and CDR2 as FQGNSA. The CDR3 covers 15 residues. The CDR3 sequence is CASSPRLAGVDTQYF. The DNA for the CDR3 is TGTGCCAGCAGCCCCCGACTAGCGGGAGTCGATACGCAGTATTTT. The variable domain in full, completed from reference TRBV7-2 and TRBJ2-3, reads GAGVSQSPSNKVTEKGKDVELRCDPISGHTALYWYRQSLGQGLEFLIYFQGNSAPDKSGLPSDRFSAERTGGSVSTLTIQRTQQEDSAVYLCASSPRLAGVDTQYFGPGTRLTVL.

Many counts were recorded for this clonotype. J is TRBJ1-1 and V is TRBV3-1; TRBD1 is a possible D gene (5 bases). The V end was cut by 1 base, the J end by 11 bases, with 11 bases between. The CDR3 loop spans 12 amino acids. Germline V gene sequence: CDR1 LGHDT, CDR2 YNNKEL (reference sequence). CDR3 sequence reads: CASSQGQSRAFF. The CDR3 DNA sequence: TGTGCCAGCAGCCAAGGACAGAGTAGGGCTTTCTTT.

The table lists this clonotype with many counts. The CDR3 is CASSSQGRNTEAFF. In DNA form, the CDR3 reads TGTGCCAGCAGTTCACAGGGTCGGAACACTGAAGCTTTCTTT. J is TRBJ1-1 and V is TRBV12-3 or TRBV12-4, with a tentative D call TRBD1 (6 bases). The germline V and J ends were trimmed by 4 bases and 1 base, with 10 bases remaining between them. The CDR3 sequence is 14 residues long.

The chain carries TRBV11-2 and TRBJ2-3; 8 bases line up with TRBD1. Germline lookup yields CDR1 SGHAT and CDR2 FQNNGV. J lost 0 bases, V lost 4 bases, and 3 bases had no gene match. This CDR3 has 15 residues. The CDR3 protein is CASSSYRGSTDTQYF. DNA for the CDR3: TGTGCCAGCAGCTCCTACAGGGGGAGCACAGATACGCAGTATTTT.